This T cell receptor beta chain was observed in a study of blood T cell repertoires in COVID-19. Authors' analysis steps: Reference gene primer amplification gave estimated nucleated cell counts. Sequencing used immunoSEQ multiplex PCR; TCRdb keeps in-frame clones, though not all of them. D and trimming come from the DNA, and the V and J calls and clone size come from that table. The data contain some 160,000 clones, around 85% of them singletons. Trimming removed 6 bases from V and 6 bases from J, with 20 bases in between. The germline gives CDR1 SEHNR, CDR2 FQNEAQ (reference sequence). CDR3 length: 15 amino acids.

This sequence joins TRBV7-9 and TRBJ1-1, with D perhaps TRBD1 (6 bases). The sequence derives from a woman of 80 years or more with COVID-19, enrolled during active disease. Sequenced input: peripheral blood. CDR3 region: CASRGGVVLSAEAFF. CDR3 nucleotides: TGTGCCAGCAGAGGGGGAGTTGTATTGTCCGCTGAAGCTTTCTTT.